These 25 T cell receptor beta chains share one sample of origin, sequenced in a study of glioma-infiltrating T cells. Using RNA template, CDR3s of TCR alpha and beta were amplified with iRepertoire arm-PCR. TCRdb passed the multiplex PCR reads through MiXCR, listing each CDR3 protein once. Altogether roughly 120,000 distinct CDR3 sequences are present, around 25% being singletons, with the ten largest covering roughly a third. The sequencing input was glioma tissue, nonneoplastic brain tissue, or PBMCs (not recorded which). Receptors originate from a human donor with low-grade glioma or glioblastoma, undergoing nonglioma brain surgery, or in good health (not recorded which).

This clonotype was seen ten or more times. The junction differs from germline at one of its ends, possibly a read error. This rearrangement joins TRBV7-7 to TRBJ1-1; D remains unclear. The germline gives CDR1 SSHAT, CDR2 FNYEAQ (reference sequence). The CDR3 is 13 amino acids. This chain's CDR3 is CASSRTMNTEAFF. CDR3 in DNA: TGTGCTAGCAGCAGAACCATGAACACTGAAGCTTTCTTT. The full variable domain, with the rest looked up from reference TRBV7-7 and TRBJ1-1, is GAGVSQSPRYKVTKRGQDVTLRCDPISSHATLYWYQQALGQGPEFLTYFNYEAQPDKSGLPSDRFSAERPEGSISTLTIQRTEQRDSAMYRCASSRTMNTEAFFGQGTRLTVV.

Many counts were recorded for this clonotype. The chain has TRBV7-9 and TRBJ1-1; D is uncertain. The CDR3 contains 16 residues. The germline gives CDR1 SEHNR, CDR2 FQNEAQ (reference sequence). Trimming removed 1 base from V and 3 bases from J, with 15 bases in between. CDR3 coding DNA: TGTGCCAGCAGCTTAGAAGGCACCCCGAGGGACACTGAAGCTTTCTTT. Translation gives CASSLEGTPRDTEAFF.

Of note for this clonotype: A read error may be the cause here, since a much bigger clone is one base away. DNA of the CDR3: TGTGCCAGCAGCCAAGCGGCGGGAGAGAACCAGTACTTC. Protein product: CASSQAAGENQYF. V and J are TRBV7-9 and TRBJ2-5; 7 positions match TRBD2. The CDR3 runs to 13 residues. Germline CDR1 and CDR2: SEHNR and FQNEAQ (reference sequence). Together with reference TRBV7-9 and TRBJ2-5, the CDR3 gives the full variable domain: DTGVSQNPRHKITKRGQNVTFRCDPISEHNRLYWYRQTLGQGPEFLTYFQNEAQLEKSRLLSDRFSAERPKGSFSTLEIQRTEQGDSAMYLCASSQAAGENQYFGPGTRLLVL.

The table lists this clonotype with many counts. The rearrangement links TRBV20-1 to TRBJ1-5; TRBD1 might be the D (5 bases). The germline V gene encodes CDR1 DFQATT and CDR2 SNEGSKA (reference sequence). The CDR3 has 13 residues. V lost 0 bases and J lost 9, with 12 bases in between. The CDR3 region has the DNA TGCAGTGCTAGAGACGGGACTCCGGGGCCCCAGCATTTT. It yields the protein CSARDGTPGPQHF.

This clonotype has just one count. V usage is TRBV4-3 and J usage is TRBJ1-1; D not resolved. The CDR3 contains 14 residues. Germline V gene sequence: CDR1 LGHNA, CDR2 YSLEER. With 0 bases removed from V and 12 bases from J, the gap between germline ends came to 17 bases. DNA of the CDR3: TGCGCCAGCAGCCAAGATGGATCCCAGGAGAAGACTTTCTTT. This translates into CASSQDGSQEKTFF.

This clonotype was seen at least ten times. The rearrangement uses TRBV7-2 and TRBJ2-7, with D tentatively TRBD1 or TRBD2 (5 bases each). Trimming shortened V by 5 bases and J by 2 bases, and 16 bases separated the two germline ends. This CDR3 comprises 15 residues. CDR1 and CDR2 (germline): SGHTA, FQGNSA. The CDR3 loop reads CASSGSGTVTYEQYF. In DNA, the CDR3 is TGTGCCAGCAGCGGATCCGGGACGGTTACCTACGAGCAGTACTTC.

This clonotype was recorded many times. The DNA of the CDR3 is TGTGCCAGCAGTCAGCTCGGGGCTGAAGCTTTCTTT. This codes for CASSQLGAEAFF. This chain uses TRBV3-1 with TRBJ1-1; D unclear. The germline V gene has CDR1 LGHDT and CDR2 YNNKEL (reference sequence). This CDR3 contains 12 residues. Between the trimmed V and J ends, which lost 6 bases and 6 bases, there was a span of 11 bases.

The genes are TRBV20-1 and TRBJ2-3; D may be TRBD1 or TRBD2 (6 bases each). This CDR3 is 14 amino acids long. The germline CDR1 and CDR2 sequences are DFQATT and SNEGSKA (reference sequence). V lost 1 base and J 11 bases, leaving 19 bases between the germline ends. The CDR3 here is CSARGSGGTDKQYF. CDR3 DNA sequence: TGCAGTGCTAGAGGTTCCGGGGGCACAGACAAGCAGTATTTT.

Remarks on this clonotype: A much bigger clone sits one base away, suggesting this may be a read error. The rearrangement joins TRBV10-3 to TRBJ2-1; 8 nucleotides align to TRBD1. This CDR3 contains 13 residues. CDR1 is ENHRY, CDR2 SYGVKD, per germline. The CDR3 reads CAIMGQEWNEKFF. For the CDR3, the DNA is TGTGCCATCATGGGACAGGAGTGGAATGAGAAGTTCTTC.

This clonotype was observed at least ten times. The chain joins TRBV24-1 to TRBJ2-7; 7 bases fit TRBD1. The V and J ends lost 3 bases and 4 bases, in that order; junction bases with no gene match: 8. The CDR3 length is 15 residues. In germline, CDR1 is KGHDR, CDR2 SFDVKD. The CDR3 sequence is CATSDLRQGAYEQYF. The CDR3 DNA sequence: TGTGCCACCAGTGATCTTCGACAGGGAGCTTACGAGCAGTACTTC.

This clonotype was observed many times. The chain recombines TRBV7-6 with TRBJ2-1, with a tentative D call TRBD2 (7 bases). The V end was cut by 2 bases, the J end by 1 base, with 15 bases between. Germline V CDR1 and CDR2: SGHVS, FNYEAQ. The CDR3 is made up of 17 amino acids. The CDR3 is CASSLIKGGLSYNEQFF. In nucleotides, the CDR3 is TGTGCCAGCAGCTTAATAAAGGGGGGGCTTTCCTACAATGAGCAGTTCTTC.

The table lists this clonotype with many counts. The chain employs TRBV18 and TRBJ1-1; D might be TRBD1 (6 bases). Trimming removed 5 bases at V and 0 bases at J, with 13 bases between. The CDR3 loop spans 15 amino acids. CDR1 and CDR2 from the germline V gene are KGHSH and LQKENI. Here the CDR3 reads CASSAAGVMNTEAFF. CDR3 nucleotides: TGTGCCAGCTCAGCGGCAGGGGTTATGAACACTGAAGCTTTCTTT.

DNA of the CDR3: TGCAGCGTTGACCACAAGCTAGCGGGAGTTGGTAATGAGCAGTTCTTC. Translated: CSVDHKLAGVGNEQFF. This chain joins TRBV29-1 and TRBJ2-1, with 10 positions matching TRBD2. The J segment lost 7 bases and the V segment lost 3 bases, leaving 12 bases of the junction unmatched. CDR3 length equals 16 residues. Germline loops: CDR1 SQVTM, CDR2 ANQGSEA.

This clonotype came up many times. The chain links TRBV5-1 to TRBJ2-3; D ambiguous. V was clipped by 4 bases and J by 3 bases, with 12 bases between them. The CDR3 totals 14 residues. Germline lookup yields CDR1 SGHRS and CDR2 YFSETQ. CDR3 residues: CASSPPSATDTQYF. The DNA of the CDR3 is TGCGCCAGCAGCCCTCCCAGCGCGACAGATACGCAGTATTTT.

CDR3 nucleotide sequence: TGTGCCAGTAGAACCGGGACGACCTATGGCTACACCTTC. This codes for CASRTGTTYGYTF. The gene calls are TRBV19 and TRBJ1-2, with D tentatively TRBD1 (5 bases). The CDR3 sequence is 13 residues long. V was clipped by 6 bases and J by 4 bases, with 12 bases between them. Germline CDR1 is LNHDA and CDR2 is SQIVND (reference sequence).

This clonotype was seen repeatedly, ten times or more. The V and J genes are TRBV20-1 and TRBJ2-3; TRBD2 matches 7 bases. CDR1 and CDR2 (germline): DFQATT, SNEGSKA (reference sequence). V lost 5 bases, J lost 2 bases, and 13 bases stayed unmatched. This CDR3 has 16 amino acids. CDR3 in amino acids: CSAGNLADPSTDTQYF. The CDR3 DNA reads TGCAGTGCTGGGAATCTAGCGGACCCCTCCACAGATACGCAGTATTTT.

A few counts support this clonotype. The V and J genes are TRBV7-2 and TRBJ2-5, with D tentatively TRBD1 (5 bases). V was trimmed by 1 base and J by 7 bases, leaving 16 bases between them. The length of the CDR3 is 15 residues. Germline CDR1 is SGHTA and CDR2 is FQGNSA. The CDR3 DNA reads TGTGCCAGCAGCTTAGGGACAAGGGGCTGGGGGACCCAGTACTTC. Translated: CASSLGTRGWGTQYF.

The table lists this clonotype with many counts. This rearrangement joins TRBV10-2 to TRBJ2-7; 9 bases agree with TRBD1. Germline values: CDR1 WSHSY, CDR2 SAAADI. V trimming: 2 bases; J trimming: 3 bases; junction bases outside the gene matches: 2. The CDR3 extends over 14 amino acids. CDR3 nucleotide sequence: TGCGCCAGCAGTGAGGAGACAGGGGGCTACGAGCAGTACTTC. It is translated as CASSEETGGYEQYF.

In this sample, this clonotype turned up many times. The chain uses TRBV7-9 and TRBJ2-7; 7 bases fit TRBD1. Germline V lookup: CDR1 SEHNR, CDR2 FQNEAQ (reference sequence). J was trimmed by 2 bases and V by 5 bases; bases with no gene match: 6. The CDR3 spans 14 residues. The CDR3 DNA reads TGTGCCAGCAGCCCAGACAGGGCGCCCTACGAGCAGTACTTC. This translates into CASSPDRAPYEQYF.

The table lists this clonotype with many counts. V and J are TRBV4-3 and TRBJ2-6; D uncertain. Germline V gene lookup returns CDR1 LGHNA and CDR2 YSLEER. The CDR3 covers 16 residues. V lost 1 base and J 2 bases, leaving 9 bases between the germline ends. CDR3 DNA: TGCGCCAGCAGCCAAGTAGGCGGCACTGGGGCCAACGTCCTGACTTTC. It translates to CASSQVGGTGANVLTF.

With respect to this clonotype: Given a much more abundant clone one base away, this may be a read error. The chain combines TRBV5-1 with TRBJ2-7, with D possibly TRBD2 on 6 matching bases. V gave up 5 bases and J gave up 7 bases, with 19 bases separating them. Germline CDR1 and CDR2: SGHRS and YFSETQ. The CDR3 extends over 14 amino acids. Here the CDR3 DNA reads TGCGCCAGCAGTTCCCCGGGACTGAGTCGGGAGCAGTACTTC. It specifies CASSSPGLSREQYF.

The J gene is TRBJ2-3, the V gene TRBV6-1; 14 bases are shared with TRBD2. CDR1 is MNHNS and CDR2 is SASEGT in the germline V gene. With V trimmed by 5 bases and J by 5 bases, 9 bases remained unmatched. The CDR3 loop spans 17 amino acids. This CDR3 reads CASSPLGLAGGGDTQYF. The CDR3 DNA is TGTGCCAGCAGTCCTCTAGGACTAGCGGGAGGAGGAGATACGCAGTATTTT.

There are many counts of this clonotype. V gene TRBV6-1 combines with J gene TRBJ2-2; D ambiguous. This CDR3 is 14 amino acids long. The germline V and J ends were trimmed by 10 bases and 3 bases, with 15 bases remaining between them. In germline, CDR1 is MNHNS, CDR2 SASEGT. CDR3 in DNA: TGTGCCATCGCCGAGAGCCTGTACACCGGGGAGCTGTTTTTT. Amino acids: CAIAESLYTGELFF.

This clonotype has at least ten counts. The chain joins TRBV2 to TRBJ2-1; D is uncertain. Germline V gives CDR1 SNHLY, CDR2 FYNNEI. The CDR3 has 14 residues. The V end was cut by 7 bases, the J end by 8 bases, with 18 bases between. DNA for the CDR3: TGTGCCAGCATGTCCATTACCTTAGACGATGAGCAGTTCTTC. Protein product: CASMSITLDDEQFF.

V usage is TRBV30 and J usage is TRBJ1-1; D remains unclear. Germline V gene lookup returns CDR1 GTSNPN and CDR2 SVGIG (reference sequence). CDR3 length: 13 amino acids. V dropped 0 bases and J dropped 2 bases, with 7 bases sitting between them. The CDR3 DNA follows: TGTGCCTGGAGTGTAAGCAGCAACACTGAAGCTTTCTTT. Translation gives CAWSVSSNTEAFF.